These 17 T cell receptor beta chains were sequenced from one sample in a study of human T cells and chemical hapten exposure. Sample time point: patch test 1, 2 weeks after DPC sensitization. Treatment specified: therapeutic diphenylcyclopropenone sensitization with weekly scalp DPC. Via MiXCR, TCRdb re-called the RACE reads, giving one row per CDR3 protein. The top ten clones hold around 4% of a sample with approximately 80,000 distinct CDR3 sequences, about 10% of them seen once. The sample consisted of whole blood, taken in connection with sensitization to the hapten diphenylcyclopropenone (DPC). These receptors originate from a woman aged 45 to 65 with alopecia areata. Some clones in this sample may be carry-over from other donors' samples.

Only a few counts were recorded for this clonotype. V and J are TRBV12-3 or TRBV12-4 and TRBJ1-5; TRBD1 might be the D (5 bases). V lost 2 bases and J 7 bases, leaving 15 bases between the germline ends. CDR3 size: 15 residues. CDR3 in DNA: TGTGCCAGCAGTTTAAGCGTCTGGGGCCGGCAGCCCCAGCATTTT. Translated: CASSLSVWGRQPQHF.

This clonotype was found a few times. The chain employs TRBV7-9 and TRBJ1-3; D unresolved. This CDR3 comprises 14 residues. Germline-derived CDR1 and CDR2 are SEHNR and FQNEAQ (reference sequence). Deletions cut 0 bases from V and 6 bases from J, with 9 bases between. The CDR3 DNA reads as TGTGCCAGCAGCTTAGCCCCCCGGAAAAACACCATATATTTT. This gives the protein CASSLAPRKNTIYF.

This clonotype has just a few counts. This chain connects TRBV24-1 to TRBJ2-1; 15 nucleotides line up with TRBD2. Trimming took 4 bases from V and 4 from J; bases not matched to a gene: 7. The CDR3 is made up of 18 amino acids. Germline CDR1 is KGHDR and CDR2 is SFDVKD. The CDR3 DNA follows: TGTGCCACCAGTGAGTACGGGACTAGCGGGAGGAATTACAATGAGCAGTTCTTC. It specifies CATSEYGTSGRNYNEQFF.

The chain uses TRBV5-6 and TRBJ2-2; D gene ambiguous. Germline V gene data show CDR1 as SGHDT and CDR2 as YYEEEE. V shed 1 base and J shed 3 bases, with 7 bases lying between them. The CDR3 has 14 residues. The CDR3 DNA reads TGTGCCAGCAGCTTGCAAGGGTACACCGGGGAGCTGTTTTTT. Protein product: CASSLQGYTGELFF.

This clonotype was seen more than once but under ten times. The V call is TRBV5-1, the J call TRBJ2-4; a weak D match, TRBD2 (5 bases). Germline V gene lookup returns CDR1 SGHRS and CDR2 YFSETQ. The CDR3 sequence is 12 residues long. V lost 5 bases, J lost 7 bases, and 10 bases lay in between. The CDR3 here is CASSRETNIQYF. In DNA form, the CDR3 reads TGCGCCAGCAGTAGGGAGACCAACATTCAGTACTTC. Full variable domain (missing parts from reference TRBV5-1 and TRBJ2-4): KAGVTQTPRYLIKTRGQQVTLSCSPISGHRSVSWYQQTPGQGLQFLFEYFSETQRNKGNFPGRFSGRQFSNSRSEMNVSTLELGDSALYLCASSRETNIQYFGAGTRLSVL.

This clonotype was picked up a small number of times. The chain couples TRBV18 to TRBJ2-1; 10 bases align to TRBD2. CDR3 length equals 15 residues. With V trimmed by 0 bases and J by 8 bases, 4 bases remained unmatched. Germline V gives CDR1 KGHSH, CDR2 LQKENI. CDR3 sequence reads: CASSPPSGGAHEQFF. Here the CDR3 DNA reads TGTGCCAGCTCACCACCCAGCGGGGGGGCGCATGAGCAGTTCTTC.

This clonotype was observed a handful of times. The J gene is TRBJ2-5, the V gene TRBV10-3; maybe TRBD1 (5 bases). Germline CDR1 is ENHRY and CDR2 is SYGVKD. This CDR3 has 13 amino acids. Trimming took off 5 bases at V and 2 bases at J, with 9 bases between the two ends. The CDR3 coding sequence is TGTGCCATCAGTAGGGGCCCTCAAGAGACCCAGTACTTC. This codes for CAISRGPQETQYF.

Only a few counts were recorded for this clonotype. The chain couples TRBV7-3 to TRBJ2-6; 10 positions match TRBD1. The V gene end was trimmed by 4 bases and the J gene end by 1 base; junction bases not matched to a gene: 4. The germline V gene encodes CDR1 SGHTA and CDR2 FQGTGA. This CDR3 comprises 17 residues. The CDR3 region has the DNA TGTGCCAGCAGCTCCTTGGGACAGGGGTCTGGGGCCAACGTCCTGACTTTC. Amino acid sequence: CASSSLGQGSGANVLTF.

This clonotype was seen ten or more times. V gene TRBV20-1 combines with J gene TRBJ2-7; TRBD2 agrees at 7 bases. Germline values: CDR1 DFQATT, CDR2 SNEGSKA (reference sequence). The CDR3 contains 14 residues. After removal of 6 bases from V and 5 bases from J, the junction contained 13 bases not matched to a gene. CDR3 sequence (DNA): TGCAGTGCCCTAAGCGGGACGGTTCTCCACGAGCAGTACTTC. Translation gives CSALSGTVLHEQYF.

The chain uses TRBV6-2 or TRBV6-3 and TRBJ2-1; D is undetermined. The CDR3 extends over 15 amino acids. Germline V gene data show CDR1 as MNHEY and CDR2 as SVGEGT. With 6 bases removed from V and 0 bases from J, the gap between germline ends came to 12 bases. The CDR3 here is CASSFLPSSYNEQFF. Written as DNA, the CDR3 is TGTGCCAGCAGCTTCTTACCGAGCTCCTACAATGAGCAGTTCTTC.

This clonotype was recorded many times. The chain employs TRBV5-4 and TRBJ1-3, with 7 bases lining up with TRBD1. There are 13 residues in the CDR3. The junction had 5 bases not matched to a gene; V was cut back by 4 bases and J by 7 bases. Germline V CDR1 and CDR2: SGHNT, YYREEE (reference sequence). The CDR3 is CASSKTGVNTIYF. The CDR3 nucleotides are TGTGCCAGCAGCAAAACAGGGGTGAACACCATATATTTT.

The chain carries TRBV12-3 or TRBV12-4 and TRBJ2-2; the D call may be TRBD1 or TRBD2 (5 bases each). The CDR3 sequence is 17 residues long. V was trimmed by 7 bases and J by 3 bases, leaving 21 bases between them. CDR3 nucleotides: TGTGCCAGCACCTCCAGAGAAACTAGGGGTGACACCGGGGAGCTGTTTTTT. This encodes CASTSRETRGDTGELFF.

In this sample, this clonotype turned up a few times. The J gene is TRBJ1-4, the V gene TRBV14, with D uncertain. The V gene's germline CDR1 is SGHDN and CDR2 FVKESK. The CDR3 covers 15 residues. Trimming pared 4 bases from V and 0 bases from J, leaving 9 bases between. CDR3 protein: CASSRTVSTNEKLFF. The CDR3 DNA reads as TGTGCCAGCAGCCGTACAGTTTCAACTAATGAAAAACTGTTTTTT.

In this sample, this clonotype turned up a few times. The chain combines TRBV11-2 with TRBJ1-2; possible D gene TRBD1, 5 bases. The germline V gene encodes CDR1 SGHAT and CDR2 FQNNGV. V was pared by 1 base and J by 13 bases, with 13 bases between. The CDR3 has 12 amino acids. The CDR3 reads CASSLAFGTVTF. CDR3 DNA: TGTGCCAGCAGCTTAGCGTTCGGGACCGTCACCTTC.

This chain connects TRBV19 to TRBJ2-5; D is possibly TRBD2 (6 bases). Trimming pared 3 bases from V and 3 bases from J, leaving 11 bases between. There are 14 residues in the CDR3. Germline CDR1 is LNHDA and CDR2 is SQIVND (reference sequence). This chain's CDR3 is CASSMPGLKETQYF. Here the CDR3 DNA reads TGTGCCAGTAGTATGCCGGGACTCAAAGAGACCCAGTACTTC.

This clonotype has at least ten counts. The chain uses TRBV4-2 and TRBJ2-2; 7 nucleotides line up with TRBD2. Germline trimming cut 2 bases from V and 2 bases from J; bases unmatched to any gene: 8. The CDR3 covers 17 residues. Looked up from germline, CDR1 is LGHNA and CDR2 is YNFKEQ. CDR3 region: CASSQTSGRINTGELFF. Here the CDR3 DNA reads TGTGCCAGCAGCCAAACCTCCGGGAGGATCAACACCGGGGAGCTGTTTTTT.

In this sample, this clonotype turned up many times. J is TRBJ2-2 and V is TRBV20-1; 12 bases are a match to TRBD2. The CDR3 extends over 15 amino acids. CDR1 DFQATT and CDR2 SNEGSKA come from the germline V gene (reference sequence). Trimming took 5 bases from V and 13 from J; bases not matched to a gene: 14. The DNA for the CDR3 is TGCAGTGCTCCCACTAGCGGGAGGATTTCCGGGACGCTGTTTTTT. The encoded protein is CSAPTSGRISGTLFF.